The rows below give T cell receptor beta chains drawn from one sample of a study of blood T cell repertoires in COVID-19. Here immunoSEQ multiplex PCR was the method, and the copy in TCRdb shows in-frame clones only, minus some. The sample lists 330,000 or so clones; 87% were seen once. Sequencing was carried out using peripheral blood. These receptors were collected from a man aged 30 to 45 with COVID-19, enrolled during active disease. Each CDR3 is given with its conserved first and last residue. The D gene is left open where the match is weak. A row's size may be missing; if present it is once, few, many or a size class.

TGTGCCAGCAGCCCAACTCCGGTTCCATCATTAGAGCAGTTCTTC CASSPTPVPSLEQFF TRBV7-3 . 15 TRBJ2-1 .
TGTGCCAGCAGCACACACCCCACCGACCCGGCGGTACGAGAGCTGTTTTTT CASSTHPTDPAVRELFF TRBV9 . 17 TRBJ2-2 .
TGTGCCAGAAGCACGAACCGGGCCCTACCCCCCGGGGAGGGGGGCTGGGACTCCTACAATGAGCAGTTCTTC CARSTNRALPPGEGGWDSYNEQFF TRBV5-3 . 24 TRBJ2-1 .
TGTGCCAGCGGGCACAGGGGGGCGGACACTGAAGCTTTCTTT CASGHRGADTEAFF TRBV3-1/TRBV3-2 . 14 TRBJ1-1 TRBD1
TGTGCCAGCAGCCGAAGACCAGGGTCAGGCCCTGGAAACACCATATATTTT CASSRRPGSGPGNTIYF TRBV7-8 . 17 TRBJ1-3 .
TGTGCCAGCAGCGCAGGGGCTTTGTCCTACGAGCAGTACTTC CASSAGALSYEQYF TRBV9 few 14 TRBJ2-7 .
TGTGCCAGCATCCAGGGAAACACAGATACGCAGTATTTT CASIQGNTDTQYF TRBV6-5 . 13 TRBJ2-3 .
TGTGCCAGCAGCCCACCCCAACTAGCGGGAGCCTCCAATGAGCAGTTCTTC CASSPPQLAGASNEQFF TRBV7-3 . 17 TRBJ2-1 TRBD2
TGCGCCAGCAGCCGAGAAGGGGGCAGAAATGAAAAACTGTTTTTT CASSREGGRNEKLFF TRBV4-3 . 15 TRBJ1-4 TRBD1
TGTGCCAGCAGCCCGAATGAACAGGGCGCTCTCTATGGCTACACCTTC CASSPNEQGALYGYTF TRBV14 once 16 TRBJ1-2 .
TGTGCCAGCTCACCACCGGAGGGGACTGAAGCTTTCTTT CASSPPEGTEAFF TRBV18 . 13 TRBJ1-1 .
TGTGCCAGCAGTTGGGCCCCTAACTATGGCTACACCTTC CASSWAPNYGYTF TRBV12-3/TRBV12-4 . 13 TRBJ1-2 .
TGTGCCAGCAGTTCCCCCGGGACAGGACCCCTCGAGCAGTACTTC CASSSPGTGPLEQYF TRBV6-2/TRBV6-3 . 15 TRBJ2-7 TRBD1
TGCAGCGTTCTTCCAGGACTCCCCTACAATGAGCAGTTCTTC CSVLPGLPYNEQFF TRBV29-1 . 14 TRBJ2-1 .
TGTGCCAGCAGTTTAACGGGACTAGCGGATAACAATGAGCAGTTCTTC CASSLTGLADNNEQFF TRBV28 . 16 TRBJ2-1 TRBD2
TGTGCCAGCAGCACAGGGGGATTAACTAGCAACGATACGCAGTATTTT CASSTGGLTSNDTQYF TRBV7-9 . 16 TRBJ2-3 TRBD1
TGTGCCAGCAGAGGGACAGGGGGGAGCGGGGAGCTGTTTTTT CASRGTGGSGELFF TRBV2 . 14 TRBJ2-2 TRBD1
TGTGCCAGCTCTCGGGAAAATGGGGCCAACGTCCTGACTTTC CASSRENGANVLTF TRBV18 . 14 TRBJ2-6 .
TGTGCCAGCAACACACGACAGGGGGGTCAGCCCCAGCATTTT CASNTRQGGQPQHF TRBV2 . 14 TRBJ1-5 TRBD1
TGTGCCAGCAGTTGGGGACTAGCGGCAGGGGAGACCCAGTACTTC CASSWGLAAGETQYF TRBV6-2/TRBV6-3 . 15 TRBJ2-5 TRBD2
TGTGCCAGCAGCTCCGTTACGAACGGCAGGGGGCGCGATCAGCCCCAGCATTTT CASSSVTNGRGRDQPQHF TRBV7-3 few 18 TRBJ1-5 TRBD1
TGTGCCAGCAGCTTAGTAGGAGCGGGAGTCCAGTTCTTC CASSLVGAGVQFF TRBV7-2 . 13 TRBJ2-1 TRBD2
TGTGCCAGCAGAGCCGACAGGGGGCATAGTTCCTACAATGAGCAGTTCTTC CASRADRGHSSYNEQFF TRBV2 . 17 TRBJ2-1 TRBD1